The clone carrying this TCR beta chain was counted between two and nine times. The antigen is unknown. This entry belongs to a study of response to subunit inactivated influenza vaccine. General study findings and limits: That few new T cells are recruited by each seasonal influenza vaccination was the authors' suggestion.

Via MiXCR, TCRdb re-called the RT-PCR reads, giving one row per CDR3 protein. The sample shows 300,000 to 350,000 distinct CDR3 sequences, 20% to 25% of them seen only once. Here the sequenced sample was PBMCs from blood, taken less than 22 months after vaccination. The TCR was taken from a man aged 50-75 years who received an inactivated influenza vaccine.

The CDR3, as DNA: TGTGCCAGCAGCCAAATTACAGGGGGCGACGGCTACACCTTC. It codes for CASSQITGGDGYTF. The chain joins TRBV7-2 to TRBJ1-2; 9 nucleotides match TRBD1. Trimming removed 5 bases from V and 8 bases from J; junction bases left unmatched: 9. The CDR3 loop spans 14 amino acids. Germline CDR1 is SGHTA and CDR2 is FQGNSA.